This TCR beta chain stems from a study of blood T cells in healthy people across ages. Isolation yielded PBMCs, at least 7 million per sample, in every case. Study-level findings and limits: Older age coincided with a roughly linear decline in TCR beta diversity per million T cells.

About this clonotype itself: The target antigen is unknown.

The germline gives CDR1 MNHEY, CDR2 SMNVEV (reference sequence). V was clipped by 0 bases and J by 3 bases, with 8 bases between them. The CDR3 totals 14 residues. Using a J-beta primer mix together with a sample-barcoded 5' primer, a second PCR was run for roughly 7 to 11 cycles. Each CDR3 protein gets one entry after TCRdb re-called the 5' RACE reads with MiXCR. The sample has 780,000 or so distinct CDR3 sequences; around 50% are singletons. This sequence joins TRBV27 and TRBJ2-5; possibly TRBD1 for D (6 bases). Sequenced: blood. The clonotype was recovered from a man aged 40-55 years in good health. CDR3 in amino acids: CASSLSRQEETQYF. CDR3 bases: TGTGCCAGCAGTTTATCAAGACAGGAAGAGACCCAGTACTTC.